This is a list of T cell receptor beta chains from one sample in a study of blood T cell repertoires in COVID-19. Profiled with immunoSEQ multiplex PCR; TCRdb holds only in-frame clones, not every one. The sample holds approximately 200,000 clones, 70% to 90% seen once. The specimen was PBMCs or T cells enriched from blood (not recorded which). The receptor set was obtained from a man aged 25-45 years who had recovered from COVID-19. CDR3s include the opening cysteine and the closing phenylalanine or tryptophan. The D gene is left open where the match is weak. The listing skips clone size in some rows; elsewhere it reads once, few, many or a size class.

j_gene	d_gene	v_gene	abundance	CDR3aa	CDR3nt
TRBJ1-2	TRBD1	TRBV6-5	.	CASSSGTVYGYTF	TGTGCCAGCAGCTCCGGGACAGTCTATGGCTACACCTTC
TRBJ2-1	.	TRBV3-1/TRBV3-2	.	CASSQAGAGGQFF	TGTGCCAGCAGCCAAGCTGGTGCAGGAGGGCAGTTCTTC
TRBJ2-1	TRBD1	TRBV10-3	.	CAISEEGQGWYNEQFF	TGTGCCATCAGTGAAGAGGGACAGGGGTGGTACAATGAGCAGTTCTTC
TRBJ1-3	.	TRBV7-9	.	CASSFPARFSGNTIYF	TGTGCCAGCAGCTTCCCCGCCAGGTTCTCTGGAAACACCATATATTTT
TRBJ2-2	.	TRBV3-1/TRBV3-2	once	CASSQFGGTGELFF	TGTGCCAGCAGCCAATTCGGCGGCACCGGGGAGCTGTTTTTT
TRBJ1-2	TRBD1	TRBV4-3	.	CASSQEGKGAAGYTF	TGCGCCAGCAGCCAAGAAGGGAAGGGGGCGGCTGGCTACACCTTC
TRBJ2-3	.	TRBV7-9	.	CASSLVRQISTDTQYF	TGTGCCAGCAGCTTAGTTAGACAGATTAGCACAGATACGCAGTATTTT
TRBJ2-6	TRBD2	TRBV28	.	CASQIPGLAGAVGANVLTF	TGTGCCAGTCAGATCCCGGGACTAGCGGGAGCGGTTGGGGCCAACGTCCTGACTTTC
TRBJ2-3	TRBD2	TRBV5-1	once	CASSLGTSQSTDTQYF	TGCGCCAGCAGCTTGGGGACTAGCCAGAGCACAGATACGCAGTATTTT
TRBJ2-4	.	TRBV10-1	.	CASSDGPAKNIQYF	TGCGCCAGCAGTGACGGTCCAGCCAAAAACATTCAGTACTTC
TRBJ2-1	.	TRBV24-1	.	CATSDQQGNHNEQFF	TGTGCCACCAGTGATCAACAGGGAAATCACAATGAGCAGTTCTTC
TRBJ1-4	TRBD1	TRBV7-9	.	CASSLGTGEKLFF	TGTGCCAGCAGCTTGGGGACAGGGGAAAAACTGTTTTTT
TRBJ1-2	.	TRBV12-3/TRBV12-4	.	CASRGQTYGYTF	TGTGCCTCTCGTGGGCAGACCTATGGCTACACCTTC
TRBJ2-5	.	TRBV28	.	CASSLFGRVGRTSKEETQYF	TGTGCCAGCAGTTTATTCGGCCGGGTTGGTCGTACTAGCAAAGAAGAGACCCAGTACTTC
TRBJ2-3	TRBD2	TRBV29-1	.	CSSGGYGTDTQYF	TGCAGCTCCGGGGGGTATGGCACAGATACGCAGTATTTT
TRBJ2-7	TRBD1	TRBV11-2	.	CASSLDRGTGGYEQYF	TGTGCCAGCAGCTTAGATCGGGGGACAGGGGGCTACGAGCAGTACTTC
TRBJ1-2	.	TRBV10-1	.	CARKRQVRGYTF	TGCGCCAGGAAACGACAGGTCCGGGGCTACACCTTC
TRBJ1-1	.	TRBV18	few	CASSTGQTSEAFF	TGTGCCAGCTCAACCGGACAGACATCTGAAGCTTTCTTT
TRBJ2-7	TRBD1	TRBV5-1	.	CASSTTGVGSYEQYF	TGCGCCAGCAGCACAACAGGGGTCGGCTCCTACGAGCAGTACTTC
TRBJ2-3	.	TRBV10-1	.	CASSDKGGSTDTQYF	TGCGCCAGCAGTGATAAAGGGGGTAGCACAGATACGCAGTATTTT
TRBJ2-2	TRBD2	TRBV5-1	.	CASSLDLAGVTGELFF	TGCGCCAGCAGCTTGGACCTAGCGGGAGTTACCGGGGAGCTGTTTTTT
TRBJ2-2	TRBD2	TRBV6-5	.	CASSRTSVNTGELFF	TGTGCCAGCAGTCGGACTAGCGTGAACACCGGGGAGCTGTTTTTT
TRBJ1-6	.	TRBV27	.	CASSLGGSYNSPLHF	TGTGCCAGCAGTTTAGGAGGCTCCTATAATTCACCCCTCCACTTT
TRBJ2-5	TRBD1	TRBV7-6	.	CASSLAGGREETQYF	TGTGCCAGCAGCCTAGCAGGGGGCCGGGAGGAGACCCAGTACTTC
TRBJ1-1	TRBD1	TRBV15	.	CATSRGGQGAPGAFF	TGTGCCACCAGCAGGGGGGGACAGGGGGCGCCAGGAGCTTTCTTT
TRBJ2-5	.	TRBV28	.	CASTHRFQETQYF	TGTGCCAGCACCCACAGGTTCCAAGAGACCCAGTACTTC
TRBJ2-1	TRBD2	TRBV11-2	.	CASSSVAGGPFNEQFF	TGTGCCAGCAGCTCGGTAGCGGGAGGGCCTTTCAATGAGCAGTTCTTC
TRBJ1-1	.	TRBV5-4	.	CASSYRTDKSVNTEAFF	TGTGCCAGCAGCTACAGGACAGATAAGAGCGTGAACACTGAAGCTTTCTTT
TRBJ2-1	TRBD1	TRBV11-2	.	CASSLASTGGVLYEQFF	TGTGCCAGCAGCTTAGCATCCACAGGGGGAGTATTGTATGAGCAGTTCTTC
TRBJ2-1	TRBD1	TRBV5-1	.	CASSFQGENNEQFF	TGCGCCAGCAGCTTTCAGGGGGAAAACAATGAGCAGTTCTTC
TRBJ2-5	TRBD1	TRBV7-9	.	CASSLLPNRGETQYF	TGTGCCAGCAGCTTATTACCTAACAGGGGTGAGACCCAGTACTTC
TRBJ2-1	.	TRBV7-8	.	CASSLEDSNEQFF	TGTGCCAGCAGCTTAGAGGACAGCAATGAGCAGTTCTTC
TRBJ2-7	.	TRBV4-1	.	CASSQVMGGRLEQYF	TGCGCCAGCAGCCAAGTTATGGGAGGAAGGCTCGAGCAGTACTTC
TRBJ2-7	TRBD1	TRBV7-9	.	CASIGQVNYEQYF	TGTGCCAGCATCGGACAGGTGAACTACGAGCAGTACTTC
TRBJ1-1	.	TRBV2	.	CASILRGSMNTEAFF	TGTGCCAGCATTCTTAGGGGGTCGATGAACACTGAAGCTTTCTTT
TRBJ2-7	TRBD2	TRBV6-5	.	CASSYSASGSYEQYF	TGTGCCAGCAGTTACTCGGCTAGCGGTTCCTACGAGCAGTACTTC
TRBJ2-7	.	TRBV19	.	CASSIGTDYEQYF	TGTGCCAGTAGTATAGGGACAGACTACGAGCAGTACTTC
TRBJ2-5	.	TRBV2	.	CAIVGGDQETQYF	TGTGCCATAGTGGGGGGAGATCAAGAGACCCAGTACTTC
TRBJ2-2	TRBD2	TRBV5-1	.	CASSSGTILTGELFF	TGCGCCAGCAGCTCCGGGACTATCCTCACCGGGGAGCTGTTTTTT
TRBJ2-7	TRBD1	TRBV7-9	.	CASSLSGTDSYEQYF	TGTGCCAGCAGCTTATCGGGGACAGATTCCTACGAGCAGTACTTC
TRBJ2-3	TRBD2	TRBV7-9	.	CASSVIAGAEDTQYF	TGTGCCAGCAGCGTAATAGCGGGGGCGGAAGATACGCAGTATTTT
TRBJ2-5	.	TRBV18	.	CASSLDFQETQYF	TGTGCCAGCTCACTCGACTTCCAAGAGACCCAGTACTTC
TRBJ1-2	TRBD1	TRBV29-1	.	CSVSTGQNYGYTF	TGCAGCGTTAGCACGGGACAGAACTATGGCTACACCTTC
TRBJ2-7	.	TRBV15	.	CATSRAGQFGNHEQYF	TGTGCCACCAGCAGAGCTGGACAGTTCGGGAACCACGAGCAGTACTTC
TRBJ2-1	TRBD1	TRBV19	.	CASSIDIALRDRPYNEQFF	TGTGCCAGTAGTATAGATATCGCATTACGGGACAGACCATACAATGAGCAGTTCTTC
TRBJ1-2	.	TRBV4-1	.	CASSHFWTVPFYGYTF	TGCGCCAGCAGCCATTTCTGGACAGTCCCATTCTATGGCTACACCTTC
TRBJ2-1	.	TRBV4-1	.	CASSQVGRGPPGVNEQFF	TGCGCCAGCAGCCAAGTAGGAAGGGGCCCCCCGGGAGTGAATGAGCAGTTCTTC
TRBJ2-1	TRBD2	TRBV5-5	.	CASSPGGGRDNEQFF	TGTGCCAGCAGCCCTGGCGGGGGGCGCGACAATGAGCAGTTCTTC
TRBJ2-7	.	TRBV7-9	few	CASSLVELSWQYF	TGTGCCAGCAGCTTAGTGGAGTTATCGTGGCAGTACTTC
TRBJ2-2	TRBD1	TRBV27	.	CASRSRTGGTGELFF	TGTGCCAGCAGATCCCGGACAGGGGGTACCGGGGAGCTGTTTTTT
TRBJ1-5	TRBD1	TRBV4-1	.	CASSPGTGDSNQPQHF	TGCGCCAGCAGCCCTGGGACAGGGGATAGCAATCAGCCCCAGCATTTT
TRBJ2-3	TRBD2	TRBV4-3	.	CASSHWPLAGIVHTQYF	TGCGCCAGCAGCCACTGGCCGCTAGCGGGAATTGTGCATACGCAGTATTTT
TRBJ1-2	.	TRBV28	.	CASRNRVGGGYTF	TGTGCCAGCAGAAACAGGGTTGGGGGCGGCTACACCTTC
TRBJ1-2	.	TRBV11-2	.	CASSLGQGLYGYTF	TGTGCCAGCAGCTTAGGCCAGGGACTCTATGGCTACACCTTC
TRBJ1-6	.	TRBV5-6	.	CASSFRQSLYNSPLHF	TGTGCCAGCAGCTTCCGACAGAGCCTCTATAATTCACCCCTCCACTTT
TRBJ1-4	.	TRBV4-1	.	CASSPLQQEKLFF	TGCGCCAGCAGCCCGCTACAACAGGAAAAACTGTTTTTT
TRBJ1-1	.	TRBV11-2	once	CASSLDAGLGAFF	TGTGCCAGCAGCTTAGACGCGGGTCTCGGAGCTTTCTTT
TRBJ2-2	.	TRBV7-7	.	CASSLVVNTGELFF	TGTGCCAGCAGCTTAGTAGTTAACACCGGGGAGCTGTTTTTT